This T cell receptor beta chain was found in a study of T cell responses to AZD1222 COVID-19 vaccine (dated by TCRdb to about 2021). For the wider study: Because spike-specific TCR depth and breadth did not differ between the two schedules, AZD1222 recipients who got a second dose at roughly 4 weeks were pooled with those who got a second dose at roughly 12 weeks. A total of 233 trial participants underwent TCR sequencing, of whom some 210 received two doses of AZD1222 and approximately 25 received two doses of the MenACWY control vaccine. Trial participants were enrolled by age into subgroups of 18-55, 56-69 and 70-plus years, and around 140, 26 and 57 TCR-sequenced participants, respectively, were included in these subgroups.

The germline V gene encodes CDR1 GTSNPN and CDR2 SVGIG (reference sequence). Cut back by 0 bases and 3 bases, the V and J ends lie 12 bases apart. From the cysteine through the phenylalanine, the CDR3 covers 14 amino acids. The only DNA kept is the CDR3, 42 bases in frame from the first base. With respect to this clone: Its antigen remains undetermined. Base qualities were left out, and no much larger clone turns up one base away.

The CDR3 regions of human TCRbeta chains were analyzed by immunosequencing. The authors processed their data as follows. TCRs in the repertoires were matched against a reference library of SARS-CoV-2-specific TCRs that had been generated with the MIRA antigen-specificity platform. Breadth meant the fraction of unique TCRs that were SARS-CoV-2-associated, whereas depth meant the fraction of total T cells that were SARS-CoV-2-associated. Each spike-specific TCR was assigned to its reactive spike region and to a CD4 or CD8 class using the MIRA data. Log10-transformed breadth and depth values were compared by one-way ANOVA with Sidak's multiple comparisons tests. As stored in TCRdb, this immuneACCESS dataset retains in-frame rearrangements with V and J assigned. A fraction of the clones does not appear; measured against another copy, unresolved V genes explain less than half of the discrepancy, and the remainder lacks a known reason. V and J calls and clone size are given by that table; D and trimming were obtained from the DNA. The sample table holds fewer than 120,000 clones, of which around 90% were seen once. The top ten clonotypes cover approximately 3.5% of the sample.

The time point label corresponds to: baseline before first vaccination. Vaccinee samples came from UK trials COV001 and COV002, including a single-blind randomized controlled phase 2/3 trial of AZD1222 (ChAdOx1 nCoV-19) in healthy adults. For TCRbeta chain sequencing, PBMC samples from trial participants were taken at day 0 and at day 28 after the second dose. General findings and caveats noted by the study authors: Participants were mostly white British, with more females than males. The authors suggested clonal diversity may have been underestimated. The 56-69-year group was small, and its depth increase did not reach significance, likely because of low power. After two AZD1222 doses, spike-specific TCR breadth and depth were significantly higher than at day 0 and than in MenACWY recipients. Only five or six AZD1222 recipients were SARS-CoV-2 seropositive at baseline, limiting conclusions about previously exposed vaccinees. Nearly half of unique spike-specific TCRs reportedly recognized epitopes outside regions mutated in the B.1.351 and B.1.1.7 variants. CD4 TCRs associated with the vaccine covered the entire spike protein, and the dominant responses were in regions 160-218 and 743-854. Because no day 14 peak-response samples were available, the repertoires could be characterized only after the peak T cell response.

This specimen consisted of peripheral blood, obtained on day 0 of AZD1222 vaccination. This sequence uses TRBV30 and TRBJ2-7; the D gene remains uncertain. The sequence was obtained from an adult in good health. The CDR3 reads CAWSVKGPNYEQYF. The nucleotides read TGTGCCTGGAGTGTAAAAGGGCCGAACTACGAGCAGTACTTC.